Here is one T cell receptor beta chain with its context. Its antigen is not identified. Amplified TCR beta CDR3 regions came from RNA transcripts. The primer set for the first-round RT-PCR of the TCR CDR3 was HTBI. Each CDR3 protein gets one entry after TCRdb re-called the multiplex PCR reads with MiXCR. The sample lists 650,000 to 800,000 distinct CDR3 sequences; 45% were seen once. The CDR3 extends over 14 amino acids. Per germline, CDR1 SNHLY and CDR2 FYNNEI. The V end lost 2 bases, the J end lost 7 bases, and 15 bases lay between the germline ends. Any patient presenting with uncontrolled infection, other autoimmune disease, pregnancy or lactation was left out. The diagnostic basis comprised clinical symptoms, serum thyroxine and TRAb, thyroid ultrasound and orbital computed tomography. This sample was taken from a study of T cells in Graves' hyperthyroidism and ophthalmopathy. Findings and limits, study-wide: Clonotypes that were expanded in thyroid above 0.001 mostly appeared in blood too. Prediction of ophthalmopathy progression came a median roughly 6.6 months pre-onset.

The sample consisted of peripheral blood or thyroid tissue (not recorded which). The rearrangement joins TRBV2 to TRBJ2-7; the D gene is possibly TRBD1 (6 bases). This receptor was identified in an adult man with Graves' disease, either hyperthyroidism or ophthalmopathy (not recorded which). The CDR3 DNA follows: TGTGCCAGCAGTGAACTGGGGGCGGGCGGGGAGCAGTACTTC. Amino acid sequence: CASSELGAGGEQYF. Supplemented by reference TRBV2 and TRBJ2-7, the full variable domain reads EPEVTQTPSHQVTQMGQEVILRCVPISNHLYFYWYRQILGQKVEFLVSFYNNEISEKSEIFDDQFSVERPDGSNFTLKIRSTKLEDSAMYFCASSELGAGGEQYFGPGTRLTVT.